Listed below are T cell receptor beta chains from one sample, sequenced in a study of T cell responses to AZD1222 COVID-19 vaccine. This table comes from immunoSEQ multiplex PCR, and its TCRdb copy is limited to in-frame clones, with some not included. This table holds approximately 80,000 clones, approximately 91% found once. The input for sequencing was peripheral blood, taken on day 0 of MenACWY control vaccination. The receptors derive from an adult in good health. The conserved cysteine and the conserved F or W are not part of the CDR3 here. Each record gives: V gene, J gene, CDR3 protein.

>TRBV5-1|TRBJ2-7
ASSLSSEQY
>TRBV7-2|TRBJ1-6
ASSLGRVGSPLH
>TRBV7-6|TRBJ1-1
ASSLAQGGVRTEAF
>TRBV19|TRBJ2-2
ASSIGGLGTGELF
>TRBV3-1/TRBV3-2|TRBJ2-7
ASSRGTGRYEQY
>TRBV18|TRBJ2-2
ASSPMGTVNTGELF
>TRBV27|TRBJ2-5
ASSLVRDQETQY
>TRBV9|TRBJ1-2
ASSGPEWGNYGYT
>TRBV7-8|TRBJ1-2
ASSLVGRDYGYT
>TRBV11-2|TRBJ1-6
ASSLDNSGGNSPLH
>TRBV3-1/TRBV3-2|TRBJ1-1
ASSSRGMSTEAF
>TRBV6-5|TRBJ2-1
ASSPRGGSYNEQF
>TRBV4-1|TRBJ2-5
ARSQGGGGQETQY
>TRBV2|TRBJ2-1
AGTQAAYNEQF
>TRBV4-2|TRBJ2-3
ASSQEGPLSGGATDTQY
>TRBV5-6|TRBJ1-6
ASSLSPDSPLH
>TRBV5-5|TRBJ1-2
ASSPGTGDGNYGYT
>TRBV6-2/TRBV6-3|TRBJ1-2
ASSSGGGPKDGYT
>TRBV6-4|TRBJ2-7
ASSDSNPGGLTTEQY
>TRBV5-4|TRBJ2-7
ASSLGPDPSGYEQY
>TRBV28|TRBJ1-5
ASRRQGVRNQPQH
>TRBV7-3|TRBJ2-2
ASSLEGMNTGELF
>TRBV6-1|TRBJ1-2
ASSESGGGGYT
>TRBV5-6|TRBJ1-2
ASSPFRTQLDGYT
>TRBV6-1|TRBJ1-1
ASSEGRWQMNTEAF
>TRBV12-1|TRBJ1-1
ASSSHYRGCENTEAF
>TRBV12-3/TRBV12-4|TRBJ1-2
ASSLGMSYGYT
>TRBV30|TRBJ1-1
AWSSQGGSEAF
>TRBV28|TRBJ2-7
ASSHTSYEQY
>TRBV19|TRBJ2-1
ASSKTSGGYNEQF
>TRBV1|TRBJ2-7
TSSQAQGEGSHYEQY
>TRBV27|TRBJ1-5
ASSVSKSVNQPQH
>TRBV6-5|TRBJ1-1
ASSPVGRTEAF
>TRBV7-2|TRBJ2-5
ASSPRLAGGTSAQY
>TRBV6-5|TRBJ1-2
ASRGDRAPGYT
>TRBV20-1|TRBJ1-2
SASTGQGASGTGYT